These 4 T cell receptor beta chains originate from one sample sequenced in a study of early T cells in non-severe SARS-CoV-2 infection. Via MiXCR, TCRdb re-called the 5' RACE reads, giving one row per CDR3 protein. This table holds about 100,000 distinct CDR3 sequences, about 12% found once. Sample: whole blood. The receptor set was obtained from an adult who was a healthcare worker with PCR-confirmed SARS-CoV-2 infection or an uninfected control (not recorded which).

The chain is built from TRBV25-1 and TRBJ2-3, with D possibly TRBD1 on 5 matching bases. Trimming left V 8 bases short and J 3 bases short, with 6 bases between. Germline V gene lookup returns CDR1 MGHDK and CDR2 SYGVNS. The CDR3 has 11 residues. The CDR3 DNA follows: TGTGCCAGCGGACATACAGATACGCAGTATTTT. This sequence encodes CASGHTDTQYF.

This clonotype has only a few counts. The chain combines TRBV7-2 with TRBJ2-2; 11 bases line up with TRBD2. This CDR3 contains 16 residues. V shed 5 bases, J shed 5 bases, and the junction held 7 bases outside the gene matches. Germline V gene sequence: CDR1 SGHTA, CDR2 FQGNSA. This CDR3 is CASSHLGLAETGELFF. CDR3 nucleotide sequence: TGTGCCAGCAGCCATCTGGGACTAGCGGAAACCGGGGAGCTGTTTTTT.

This clonotype was seen repeatedly, ten times or more. This chain joins TRBV20-1 and TRBJ2-4; D may be TRBD2 (6 bases). The germline gives CDR1 DFQATT, CDR2 SNEGSKA (reference sequence). The CDR3 has 13 amino acids. V lost 4 bases, J lost 12 bases, and 19 bases lay in between. The DNA for the CDR3 is TGCAGTGCTAAACGGGACTCCCCGGTGAATCAGTACTTC. This sequence encodes CSAKRDSPVNQYF.

This clonotype was recorded a few times. The V call is TRBV12-3 or TRBV12-4, the J call TRBJ2-5, with TRBD1 matching over 10 bases. The CDR3 has 13 residues. Trimming removed 6 bases from V and 5 bases from J; junction bases left unmatched: 3. The CDR3 DNA is TGTGCCAGCAGGGGACAGGGGCACGAGACCCAGTACTTC. It encodes CASRGQGHETQYF.